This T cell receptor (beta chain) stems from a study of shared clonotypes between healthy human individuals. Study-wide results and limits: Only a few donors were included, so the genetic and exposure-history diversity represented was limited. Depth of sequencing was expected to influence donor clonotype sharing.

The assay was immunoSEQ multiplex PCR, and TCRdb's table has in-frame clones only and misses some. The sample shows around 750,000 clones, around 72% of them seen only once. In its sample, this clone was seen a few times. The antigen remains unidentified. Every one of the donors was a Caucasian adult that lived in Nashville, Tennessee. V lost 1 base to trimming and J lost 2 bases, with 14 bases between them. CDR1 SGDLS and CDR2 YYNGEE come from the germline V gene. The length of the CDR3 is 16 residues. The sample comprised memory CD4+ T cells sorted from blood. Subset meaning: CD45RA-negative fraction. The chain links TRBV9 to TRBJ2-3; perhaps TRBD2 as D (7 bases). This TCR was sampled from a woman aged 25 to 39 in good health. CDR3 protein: CASSVRGGRDTDTQYF. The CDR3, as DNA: TGTGCCAGCAGCGTAAGGGGGGGCCGAGACACAGATACGCAGTATTTT. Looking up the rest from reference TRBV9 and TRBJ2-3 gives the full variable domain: DSGVTQTPKHLITATGQRVTLRCSPRSGDLSVYWYQQSLDQGLQFLIQYYNGEERAKGNILERFSAQQFPDLHSELNLSSLELGDSALYFCASSVRGGRDTDTQYFGPGTRLTVL.